Each of the 6 T cell receptor beta chains below was sequenced from the same sample in a study of spatial heterogeneity in lung cancer. Sample time point: sample taken at primary tumor resection. TCRdb itself ran the 5' RACE reads through MiXCR, one entry per CDR3 protein. The repertoire includes about 22,000 distinct CDR3 sequences, over 5.5% of them detected once, and about 35% sits in the top ten. Specimen: PBMCs, collected at surgery. All receptors come from a male donor with early-stage non-small cell lung cancer.

This clonotype was detected many times. The chain combines TRBV28 with TRBJ2-7; weak D call: TRBD2 (6 bases). The V gene lost 8 bases and the J gene lost 7 bases, with 12 bases spanning the gap. Germline values: CDR1 MDHEN, CDR2 SYDVKM. This CDR3 contains 11 residues. The CDR3 loop reads CASSKAGEQYF. For the CDR3, the DNA is TGTGCCAGCTCTAAGGCGGGGGAGCAGTACTTC.

The sample holds a few counts of this clonotype. V usage is TRBV28 and J usage is TRBJ1-2; the D gene is possibly TRBD1 (6 bases). This CDR3 region has 12 residues. Trimming removed 5 bases at V and 7 bases at J, with 11 bases between. Germline assignment: CDR1 MDHEN and CDR2 SYDVKM. CDR3 coding DNA: TGTGCCAGCAGTACTCAGGGGATTGGCTACACCTTC. Translation: CASSTQGIGYTF.

This clonotype was detected only a few times. The gene calls are TRBV18 and TRBJ2-7; D not resolved. The V gene's germline CDR1 is KGHSH and CDR2 LQKENI. Trimming stripped 4 bases from V and 1 base from J, with 14 bases between. The CDR3 is 15 amino acids. Here the CDR3 reads CASSRDGRGSYEQYF. The CDR3 region has the DNA TGTGCCAGCTCACGAGACGGTCGTGGGTCCTACGAGCAGTACTTC.

This clonotype has at least ten counts. This sequence joins TRBV29-1 and TRBJ2-3; D gene ambiguous. Germline CDR1 and CDR2: SQVTM and ANQGSEA. The CDR3 contains 13 residues. V was pared by 2 bases and J by 2 bases, with 8 bases between. CDR3 DNA sequence: TGCAGCGTTGAAATAGGTCACACAGATACGCAGTATTTT. Protein product: CSVEIGHTDTQYF.

This clonotype was picked up many times. The gene calls are TRBV30 and TRBJ2-5, with D unclear. V lost 0 bases, J lost 4 bases, and 6 bases lay in between. In germline, CDR1 is GTSNPN, CDR2 SVGIG (reference sequence). The CDR3 runs to 12 residues. CDR3 sequence (DNA): TGTGCCTGGAGTGTACTATCAGAGACCCAGTACTTC. It is translated as CAWSVLSETQYF.

In this sample, this clonotype turned up many times. The rearrangement links TRBV12-3 or TRBV12-4 to TRBJ2-5, with D unclear. The CDR3 is 11 amino acids. Trimming removed 3 bases at V and 3 bases at J, with 2 bases between. The CDR3 spells CASSFEETQYF. CDR3 DNA: TGTGCCAGCAGTTTTGAAGAGACCCAGTACTTC.